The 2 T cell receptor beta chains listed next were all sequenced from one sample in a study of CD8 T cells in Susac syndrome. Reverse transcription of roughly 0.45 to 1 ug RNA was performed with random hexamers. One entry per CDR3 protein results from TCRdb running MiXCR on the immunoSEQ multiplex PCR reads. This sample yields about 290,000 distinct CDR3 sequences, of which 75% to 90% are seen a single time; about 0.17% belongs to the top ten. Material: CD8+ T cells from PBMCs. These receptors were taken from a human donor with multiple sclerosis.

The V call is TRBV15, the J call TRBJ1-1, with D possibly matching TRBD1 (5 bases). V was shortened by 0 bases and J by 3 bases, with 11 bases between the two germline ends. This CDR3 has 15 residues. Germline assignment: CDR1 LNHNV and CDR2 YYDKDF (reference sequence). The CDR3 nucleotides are TGTGCCACCAGCAGAGACAGGGAGTGGGACACTGAAGCTTTCTTT. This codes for CATSRDREWDTEAFF.

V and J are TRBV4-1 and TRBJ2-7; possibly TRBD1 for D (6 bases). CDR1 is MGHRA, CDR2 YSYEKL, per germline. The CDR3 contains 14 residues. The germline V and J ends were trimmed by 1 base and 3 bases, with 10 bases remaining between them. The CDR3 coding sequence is TGCGCCAGCAGCCAAGTCCAGGGGAACTACGAGCAGTACTTC. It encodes CASSQVQGNYEQYF.